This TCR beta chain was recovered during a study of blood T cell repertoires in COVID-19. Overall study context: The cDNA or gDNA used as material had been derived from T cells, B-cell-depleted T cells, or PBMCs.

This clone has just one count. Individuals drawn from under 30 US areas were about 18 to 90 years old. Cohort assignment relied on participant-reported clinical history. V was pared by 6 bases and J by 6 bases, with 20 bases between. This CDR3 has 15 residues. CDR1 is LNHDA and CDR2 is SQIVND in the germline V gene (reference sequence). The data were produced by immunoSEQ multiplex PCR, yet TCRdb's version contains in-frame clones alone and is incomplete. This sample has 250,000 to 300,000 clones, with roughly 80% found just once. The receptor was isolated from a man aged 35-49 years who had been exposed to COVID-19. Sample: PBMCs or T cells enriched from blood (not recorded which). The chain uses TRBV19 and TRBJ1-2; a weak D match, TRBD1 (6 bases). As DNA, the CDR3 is TGTGCCAGTAGCGAAGGGGAACAGGGTTTGGATGGCTACACCTTC. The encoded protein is CASSEGEQGLDGYTF.